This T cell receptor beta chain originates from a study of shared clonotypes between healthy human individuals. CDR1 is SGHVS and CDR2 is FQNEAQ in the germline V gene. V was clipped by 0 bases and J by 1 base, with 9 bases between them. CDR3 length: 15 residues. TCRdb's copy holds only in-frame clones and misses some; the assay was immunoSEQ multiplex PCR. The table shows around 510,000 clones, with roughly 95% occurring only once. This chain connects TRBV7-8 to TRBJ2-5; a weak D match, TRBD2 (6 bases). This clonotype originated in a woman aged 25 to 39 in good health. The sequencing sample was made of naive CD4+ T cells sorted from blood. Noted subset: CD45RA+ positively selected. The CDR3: CASSLAGRSQETQYF. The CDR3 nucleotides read TGTGCCAGCAGCTTAGCGGGGAGGAGCCAAGAGACCCAGTACTTC.